This T cell receptor beta chain was observed in a study of T cell repertoires in cytomegalovirus infection. This clonotype occurred many times. The CDR3 has 13 amino acids. Germline V lookup: CDR1 SGHTA, CDR2 FQGNSA. V gave up 3 bases and J gave up 3 bases, with 9 bases separating them. Each CDR3 protein is one row after TCRdb ran MiXCR on the reads. The sample consists of around 74,000 distinct CDR3 sequences, approximately 3.7% of them appearing once. The J gene is TRBJ2-7, the V gene TRBV7-2, with D perhaps being TRBD1 or TRBD2 (5 bases each). The receptor comes from a human donor in good health (CMV status not recorded). Some clones in this sample may be carry-over from other donors' samples. Sequencing was carried out using PBMCs. CDR3 nucleotide sequence: TGTGCCAGCAGCTTGAATGGGGGCTACGAGCAGTACTTC. This codes for CASSLNGGYEQYF. Supplemented by reference TRBV7-2 and TRBJ2-7, the full variable domain reads GAGVSQSPSNKVTEKGKDVELRCDPISGHTALYWYRQSLGQGLEFLIYFQGNSAPDKSGLPSDRFSAERTGGSVSTLTIQRTQQEDSAVYLCASSLNGGYEQYFGPGTRLTVT.